This TCR beta chain was identified in a study of response to subunit inactivated influenza vaccine. TCRdb reanalysed the RT-PCR reads using MiXCR and keeps one entry per CDR3 protein. The table lists around 750,000 distinct CDR3 sequences, around 21% of them singletons. Study-wide findings and caveats: A suggestion made by the authors is that each seasonal influenza vaccination recruits few new T cells.

Germline V lookup: CDR1 MNHNS, CDR2 SASEGT. V lost 5 bases and J 6 bases, leaving 17 bases between the germline ends. The length of the CDR3 is 14 residues. Only a few counts were recorded for this clonotype. Its antigen is still unknown. The receptor was derived from a man aged 50 to 59 who received an inactivated influenza vaccine. The chain has TRBV6-1 and TRBJ2-7; either TRBD1 or TRBD2 may fit D (5 bases each). The sample consisted of PBMCs from blood, taken roughly 5 days after vaccination. CDR3 residues: CASSRERWGFEQYF. CDR3 nucleotide sequence: TGTGCCAGCAGTAGGGAAAGGTGGGGGTTCGAGCAGTACTTC.